The entry below describes one TCR beta chain. Unstimulated regulatory T cells (CD4+CD25+CD127-), CD4+CD25- non-regulatory cells, CD4 and CD8 cells were FACS-sorted from thawed PBMCs. The germline V gene has CDR1 SEHNR and CDR2 FQNEAQ (reference sequence). This CDR3 has 12 residues. J gave up 6 bases and V 5 bases, and 4 bases lay outside the gene matches. This specimen belongs to a study of Tregs in tolerant kidney transplant recipients. Background on the study: The nonmyeloablative bone marrow transplants came from related graft donors, with transient mixed chimerism.

Sequencing was performed with immunoSEQ multiplex PCR; in TCRdb, only in-frame clones are kept and a portion is missing. The table includes over 50,000 clones, 70% to 90% detected once. The receptor comes from a human donor who received a combined kidney and bone marrow transplant. The chain recombines TRBV7-9 with TRBJ2-7, with 7 bases fitting TRBD1. This specimen consisted of Tregs from blood, obtained before the transplant. Written as DNA, the CDR3 is TGTGCCAGCAGCGCCACAGGGGCCGAGCAGTACTTC. Amino acids: CASSATGAEQYF.